What follows are 32 T cell receptor beta chains derived from one specimen sequenced in a study of blood T cells in healthy people across ages. The authors ran a second PCR of 7 to 11 cycles using a sample-barcoded 5' primer and a J-beta primer mix. TCRdb recomputed calls from the 5' RACE reads with MiXCR, one row per CDR3 protein. The sample contains 650,000 to 800,000 distinct CDR3 sequences, 52% of which appear only once. Sequenced sample: blood. The receptors were sampled from an elderly woman in good health.

This clonotype was counted a single time. It may be a read error: a sequence one base away is much more abundant. J is TRBJ2-1 and V is TRBV7-2, with 8 nucleotides matching TRBD2. CDR3 length: 15 amino acids. Germline V lookup: CDR1 SGHTA, CDR2 FQGNSA. The CDR3 bases are TGTGCCGGCAGCTTTCGGTCCGGGGGGGACAATGAGCAGTTCTTC. This encodes CAGSFRSGGDNEQFF.

A word on this clonotype: Given a much more abundant clone one base away, this may be a read error. The chain joins TRBV12-3 or TRBV12-4 to TRBJ1-6; D possibly corresponds to TRBD1 (6 bases). This CDR3 has 15 residues. The chain's CDR3 is CAGSRQRGHNSPLHF. The DNA of the CDR3 is TGTGCCGGCAGCCGACAGCGGGGGCATAATTCACCCCTCCACTTT.

This clonotype appeared once. V usage is TRBV4-2 and J usage is TRBJ2-1, with 7 bases that match TRBD2. Germline lookup yields CDR1 LGHNA and CDR2 YNFKEQ. The CDR3 is 19 residues long. V was clipped by 0 bases and J by 3 bases; unmatched bases: 14. The CDR3 is CASSQDGGGERSVYNEQFF. CDR3 DNA: TGTGCCAGCAGCCAAGATGGGGGGGGAGAACGGTCCGTCTACAATGAGCAGTTCTTC.

This chain links TRBV25-1 with TRBJ2-5, with TRBD1 matching 9 bases. V trimming: 8 bases; J trimming: 5 bases; junction bases outside the gene matches: 3. Germline CDR1 and CDR2: MGHDK and SYGVNS. This CDR3 comprises 12 residues. DNA for the CDR3: TGTGCCAGCGGGGGACAGGGCGAGACCCAGTACTTC. Its translation is CASGGQGETQYF.

Only a few counts were recorded for this clonotype. The junction and the germline gene differ at one end; a read error may be behind it. The chain carries TRBV27 and TRBJ2-7; D is possibly TRBD1 (6 bases). The CDR3 has 14 residues. In germline, CDR1 is MNHEY, CDR2 SMNVEV (reference sequence). CDR3 protein: CANSPLGQAYEQYF. DNA for the CDR3: TGTGCCAACAGTCCCCTGGGACAAGCCTACGAGCAGTACTTC.

This rearrangement joins TRBV6-5 to TRBJ2-1, with 8 bases fitting TRBD2. Germline CDR1 MNHEY, CDR2 SVGAGI. The CDR3 spans 15 residues. J gave up 10 bases and V 6 bases, and 14 bases lay outside the gene matches. The CDR3 reads CASSSTGGVGKEQFF. The CDR3 DNA reads as TGTGCCAGCAGCTCCACGGGGGGGGTAGGCAAGGAGCAGTTCTTC.

CDR3: CASSYRPTANTEAFF. Here the CDR3 DNA reads TGTGCCAGCAGTTACCGACCGACAGCGAACACTGAAGCTTTCTTT. The V and J genes are TRBV6-6 and TRBJ1-1; tentatively, D is TRBD1 (5 bases). The V gene lost 2 bases and the J gene lost 1 base, with 11 bases spanning the gap. The CDR3 covers 15 residues. Looked up from germline, CDR1 is MNHNY and CDR2 is SVGAGI (reference sequence).

The V and J genes are TRBV5-1 and TRBJ1-2; D ambiguous. Trimming took off 4 bases at V and 2 bases at J, with 12 bases between the two ends. CDR3 size: 14 residues. Germline V CDR1 and CDR2: SGHRS, YFSETQ. The CDR3 spells CASSVGGENYGYTF. CDR3 nucleotide sequence: TGCGCCAGCAGCGTGGGCGGCGAGAACTATGGCTACACCTTC. Complete variable domain (other parts from reference TRBV5-1 and TRBJ1-2): KAGVTQTPRYLIKTRGQQVTLSCSPISGHRSVSWYQQTPGQGLQFLFEYFSETQRNKGNFPGRFSGRQFSNSRSEMNVSTLELGDSALYLCASSVGGENYGYTFGSGTRLTVV.

This clonotype was observed a single time. The chain carries TRBV6-5 and TRBJ2-3; 7 bases fit TRBD2. This CDR3 region has 12 residues. The germline V gene encodes CDR1 MNHEY and CDR2 SVGAGI. The V gene end was trimmed by 7 bases and the J gene end by 6 bases; junction bases not matched to a gene: 4. The CDR3 sequence: CASTGGPDTQYF. The CDR3 bases are TGTGCCAGCACGGGGGGTCCGGATACGCAGTATTTT.

For this clonotype: This may be a read error: a much more frequent sequence differs by one nucleotide. The chain employs TRBV7-2 and TRBJ2-3; 12 nucleotides agree with TRBD2. This CDR3 has 18 residues. Germline-derived CDR1 and CDR2 are SGHTA and FQGNSA. The DNA for the CDR3 is TGTGCCAGCAGCTCAAGACTAGCGGGGGCGCTCGGGGGAGATACGCTGTATTTT. This translates into CASSSRLAGALGGDTLYF.

As to this clonotype: This clone may be a read error of a much larger clone one base away. The chain recombines TRBV3-1 with TRBJ2-1; 7 bases agree with TRBD2. Trimming took 2 bases from V and 2 from J; bases not matched to a gene: 12. The CDR3 covers 18 residues. The germline V gene encodes CDR1 LGHDT and CDR2 YNNKEL (reference sequence). CDR3 sequence: CASSQLLTLTSTYNEQFF. Here the CDR3 DNA reads TGTGCCAGCAGCCAACTACTAACTCTGACTAGCACCTACAATGAGCAGTTCTTC.

In this sample, this clonotype turned up many times. The V and J genes are TRBV2 and TRBJ2-5; D might be TRBD1 (5 bases). The CDR3 has 15 residues. The ends were cut back, 10 bases at V and 5 bases at J, with 23 bases in the middle. The germline CDR1 and CDR2 sequences are SNHLY and FYNNEI. This CDR3 reads CATKRQPTSQETQYF. The DNA for the CDR3 is TGTGCCACGAAACGACAGCCCACCAGCCAGGAGACCCAGTACTTC.

In its sample, this clonotype was seen once. The chain employs TRBV28 and TRBJ1-2; D gene uncertain. With 5 bases removed from V and 4 bases from J, the gap between germline ends came to 11 bases. Germline CDR1 MDHEN, CDR2 SYDVKM. The CDR3 extends over 13 amino acids. The CDR3 DNA sequence: TGTGCCAGCAGTCAGACCTCGCCCTATGGCTACACCTTC. It is translated as CASSQTSPYGYTF.

At least ten counts were recorded for this clonotype. The V gene is TRBV7-2, the J gene TRBJ2-3; D call uncertain. The V gene's germline CDR1 is SGHTA and CDR2 FQGNSA. The length of the CDR3 is 12 residues. V lost 6 bases and J lost 4, with 8 bases in between. The DNA of the CDR3 is TGTGCCAGCAGTTTATTTGCAGATACGCAGTATTTT. It yields the protein CASSLFADTQYF.

The rearrangement links TRBV7-2 to TRBJ2-1, with D unresolved. The CDR3 is 13 amino acids. CDR1 and CDR2 from the germline V gene are SGHTA and FQGNSA. The V end lost 5 bases, the J end lost 13 bases, and 18 bases lay between the germline ends. The CDR3 coding sequence is TGTGCCAGCAGCCACAGTTTCCAAGAGACCCAGTTCTTC. It yields the protein CASSHSFQETQFF.

This clonotype was counted at least ten times. The genes are TRBV28 and TRBJ2-5; D is possibly TRBD2 (6 bases). The CDR3 spans 15 residues. Trimming shortened V by 2 bases and J by 2 bases, and 12 bases separated the two germline ends. Germline CDR1 and CDR2: MDHEN and SYDVKM. CDR3 DNA sequence: TGTGCCAGCAGTTTAGGGGGGTCTTCTCAAGAGACCCAGTACTTC. It is translated as CASSLGGSSQETQYF.

CDR3 DNA: TGTGCCAGCAGCTTAGATCGGGAGCGGATCCCCTACGAGCAGTACTTC. Translating it yields CASSLDRERIPYEQYF. V usage is TRBV11-2 and J usage is TRBJ2-4; D is perhaps TRBD2 (6 bases). TRBJ2-7 explains the end of the DNA better; the J call may be wrong. The CDR3 spans 16 residues. Per the germline V gene, CDR1 is SGHAT and CDR2 is FQNNGV.

This clonotype came up a few times. Possible read error: a much larger clone is one base away. This chain joins TRBV11-3 and TRBJ2-7; 9 bases are shared with TRBD2. V trimming: 5 bases; J trimming: 7 bases; junction bases outside the gene matches: 18. The CDR3 is made up of 17 amino acids. Germline V gene lookup returns CDR1 SGHNT and CDR2 YENEEA. CDR3 protein: CASSPTSLGLAPIEQYF. In DNA form, the CDR3 reads TGTGCCAGCAGCCCCACAAGCCTGGGACTAGCTCCTATTGAGCAGTACTTC.

V gene TRBV10-3 combines with J gene TRBJ1-1, with a possible D match to TRBD1 (6 bases). The CDR3 loop spans 13 amino acids. In germline, CDR1 is ENHRY, CDR2 SYGVKD. Between the trimmed V and J ends, which lost 5 bases and 1 base, there was a span of 8 bases. The CDR3 DNA sequence: TGTGCCATCAGTACAGGGCAGAACACTGAAGCTTTCTTT. Residues: CAISTGQNTEAFF.

A note on this clonotype: One end of the junction does not line up with germline, which may come from a read error. The V gene is TRBV7-3, the J gene TRBJ2-1; D remains ambiguous. This CDR3 is built from 15 residues. The germline V gene has CDR1 SGHTA and CDR2 FQGTGA. CDR3 sequence reads: CANSFNAGTRGEQFF. CDR3 DNA: TGTGCCAACAGCTTCAACGCCGGCACGCGCGGTGAGCAGTTCTTC.

This clonotype showed up just a few times. The rearrangement links TRBV28 to TRBJ2-3; 10 nucleotides align to TRBD2. V was pared by 6 bases and J by 14 bases, with 11 bases of the junction left unmatched. Germline V CDR1 and CDR2: MDHEN, SYDVKM. This CDR3 has 13 amino acids. CDR3 sequence: CASSRAGGSALYF. In DNA, the CDR3 is TGTGCCAGCAGCCGAGCGGGGGGGTCAGCGCTGTATTTT.

The chain combines TRBV19 with TRBJ2-7, with unresolved D. The last part of the DNA fits TRBJ2-5 better; the J call may be wrong. The CDR3 runs to 11 residues. The germline V gene encodes CDR1 LNHDA and CDR2 SQIVND (reference sequence). Written as DNA, the CDR3 is TGTGCCAGTAGTACGTCCGAGACCCAGTACTTC. This translates into CASSTSETQYF.

This clonotype has a single count. The chain uses TRBV20-1 and TRBJ2-1; D may be TRBD2 (6 bases). Trimming removed 5 bases from V and 5 bases from J, with 16 bases in between. The CDR3 spans 14 residues. The V gene's germline CDR1 is DFQATT and CDR2 SNEGSKA (reference sequence). This CDR3 reads CSARGASAHNEQFF. CDR3 DNA sequence: TGCAGTGCTCGAGGGGCTAGCGCCCACAATGAGCAGTTCTTC.

This clonotype was seen a handful of times. The genes are TRBV28 and TRBJ2-1; 8 positions agree with TRBD1. CDR1 MDHEN and CDR2 SYDVKM come from the germline V gene. The V segment lost 6 bases and the J segment 5 bases; nucleotides outside the gene matches: 9. The CDR3 is 15 residues long. The CDR3 here is CASSPTGAVNNEQFF. For the CDR3, the DNA is TGTGCCAGCAGCCCGACAGGGGCCGTCAACAATGAGCAGTTCTTC. The full variable domain, completed using reference TRBV28 and TRBJ2-1, is DVKVTQSSRYLVKRTGEKVFLECVQDMDHENMFWYRQDPGLGLRLIYFSYDVKMKEKGDIPEGYSVSREKKERFSLILESASTNQTSMYLCASSPTGAVNNEQFFGPGTRLTVL.

This clonotype was counted many times. CDR3 amino acids: CASSQHTGKVYGYTF. The DNA of the CDR3 is TGTGCCAGCAGCCAGCACACAGGGAAGGTCTATGGCTACACCTTC. This chain uses TRBV3-1 with TRBJ1-2, with a weak D call TRBD1 (6 bases). The CDR3 loop spans 15 amino acids. Germline loops: CDR1 LGHDT, CDR2 YNNKEL (reference sequence). The V and J ends lost 3 bases and 4 bases respectively, with 15 bases between them.

The chain carries TRBV15 and TRBJ2-3; 9 nucleotides match TRBD1. Germline assignment: CDR1 LNHNV and CDR2 YYDKDF (reference sequence). With 0 bases clipped from V and 0 bases from J, the junction kept 4 bases outside the gene matches. This CDR3 has 17 amino acids. Written as DNA, the CDR3 is TGTGCCACCAGCAGAGATCGGACAGGGGCAAGCACAGATACGCAGTATTTT. Residues: CATSRDRTGASTDTQYF. Full variable domain (missing parts from reference TRBV15 and TRBJ2-3): DAMVIQNPRYQVTQFGKPVTLSCSQTLNHNVMYWYQQKSSQAPKLLFHYYDKDFNNEADTPDNFQSRRPNTSFCFLDIRSPGLGDTAMYLCATSRDRTGASTDTQYFGPGTRLTVL.

The chain employs TRBV25-1 and TRBJ1-1; D is perhaps TRBD1 (6 bases). V was cut by 7 bases and J by 1 base, with 13 bases left in between. Germline V gene sequence: CDR1 MGHDK, CDR2 SYGVNS. The CDR3 covers 14 residues. CDR3 sequence (DNA): TGTGCCAGCACCCAAGGGGGTTGGAACACTGAAGCTTTCTTT. It codes for CASTQGGWNTEAFF.

This clonotype was seen only a few times. CDR3 sequence (DNA): TGTGCCAGCAGTGGGGGACAGACCTCTAATGAAAAACTGTTTTTT. Translated, it gives CASSGGQTSNEKLFF. The V gene is TRBV3-1, the J gene TRBJ1-4; 7 bases match TRBD1. V dropped 6 bases and J dropped 3; count of bases not matched to a gene: 7. CDR3 length: 15 residues. Germline values: CDR1 LGHDT, CDR2 YNNKEL (reference sequence).

This clonotype occurred once. V is TRBV7-8 and J is TRBJ2-3; possibly TRBD2 for D (5 bases). There are 13 residues in the CDR3. The germline V gene has CDR1 SGHVS and CDR2 FQNEAQ. V was pared by 5 bases and J by 6 bases, with 12 bases between. The chain's CDR3 is CASSGEERDTQYF. CDR3 nucleotides: TGTGCCAGCAGCGGGGAAGAGCGGGATACGCAGTATTTT.

This clonotype was recorded once. The V gene is TRBV29-1, the J gene TRBJ2-1, with TRBD2 matching 11 bases. The germline V gene encodes CDR1 SQVTM and CDR2 ANQGSEA. The CDR3 consists of 13 residues. The V segment lost 6 bases and the J segment 8 bases; nucleotides outside the gene matches: 6. Here the CDR3 reads CSVISGGAYEQFF. The CDR3 nucleotides are TGCAGCGTCATTAGCGGGGGGGCTTATGAGCAGTTCTTC.

With respect to this clonotype: An end of the junction does not agree with germline; a read error may underlie this. The V and J genes are TRBV5-1 and TRBJ2-2; 8 positions agree with TRBD2. This CDR3 is built from 16 residues. Germline CDR1 and CDR2: SGHRS and YFSETQ. In DNA, the CDR3 is TGCGCCAGCAGCTTGGACGGGAGGGCAGGAACCGGGGAGCCGTTTTTT. Translating it yields CASSLDGRAGTGEPFF.

The chain couples TRBV27 to TRBJ1-2; a possible D gene is TRBD1 (6 bases). Trimming shortened V by 6 bases and J by 9 bases, and 20 bases separated the two germline ends. The length of the CDR3 is 14 residues. Germline-derived CDR1 and CDR2 are MNHEY and SMNVEV (reference sequence). This CDR3 reads CASRTGGRGRSYTF. The CDR3 nucleotides are TGTGCCAGCAGGACTGGGGGGCGAGGTAGAAGCTACACCTTC.